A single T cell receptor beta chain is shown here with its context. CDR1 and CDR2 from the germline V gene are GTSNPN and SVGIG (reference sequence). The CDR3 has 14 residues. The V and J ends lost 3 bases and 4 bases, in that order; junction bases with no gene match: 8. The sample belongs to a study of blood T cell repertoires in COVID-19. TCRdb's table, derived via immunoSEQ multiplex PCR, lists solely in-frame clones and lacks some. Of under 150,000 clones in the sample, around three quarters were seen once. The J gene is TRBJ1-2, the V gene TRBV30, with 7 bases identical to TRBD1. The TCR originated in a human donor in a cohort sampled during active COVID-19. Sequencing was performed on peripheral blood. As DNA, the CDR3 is TGTGCCTGGAGATATAGGGGGCGTATCTATGGCTACACCTTC. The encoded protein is CAWRYRGRIYGYTF.